In its sample, the clone carrying this T cell receptor (beta chain) was seen many times. Its antigen is not identified. This entry belongs to a study of blood T cells in healthy people across ages. Study-wide results and caveats: Long-lived donors carried more naive CD4+ cells and greater diversity than aged donors. Per million T cells, TCR beta diversity dropped roughly linearly as age increased.

A second PCR of 7 to 11 cycles used a sample-barcoded 5' primer and a J-beta primer mix. A tag from a template-switch adaptor with 12 random nucleotides marked each cDNA molecule. TCRdb processed the 5' RACE reads anew with MiXCR; each CDR3 protein has one entry. The sample yields about 670,000 distinct CDR3 sequences, roughly two fifths seen once. The CDR3 is made up of 15 amino acids. Germline CDR1 and CDR2: MNHNS and SASEGT. The ends lost 4 bases at V and 2 bases at J; junction bases unmatched: 6. Each donor had approximately 10 milliliters of peripheral blood drawn. This clonotype was obtained from a man of 80 years or more in good health. The specimen was blood. This rearrangement joins TRBV6-1 to TRBJ1-2; 8 bases are a match to TRBD1. The CDR3 region has the DNA TGTGCCAGCAGTGCCCAGGGGGCGCAGAACTATGGCTACACCTTC. This encodes CASSAQGAQNYGYTF.